Following are 20 T cell receptor beta chains from one sample sequenced in a study of response to subunit inactivated influenza vaccine. One entry per CDR3 protein results from TCRdb running MiXCR on the RT-PCR reads. The repertoire holds hundreds of thousands of distinct CDR3 sequences, with about 10% as singletons. The material was PBMCs from blood, obtained 40 to 50 days after vaccination. The source is a man aged 50 or older who received an inactivated influenza vaccine.

The table lists this clonotype with a few counts. The chain is built from TRBV6-2 or TRBV6-3 and TRBJ1-1; the D is unclear. V was pared by 2 bases and J by 1 base, with 5 bases between. The germline V gene has CDR1 MNHEY and CDR2 SVGEGT. CDR3 length: 13 residues. The CDR3 spells CASSYPANTEAFF. As DNA, the CDR3 is TGTGCCAGCAGTTACCCAGCGAACACTGAAGCTTTCTTT.

The sample holds a few counts of this clonotype. The chain links TRBV7-8 to TRBJ1-5; D ambiguous. Looked up from germline, CDR1 is SGHVS and CDR2 is FQNEAQ. This CDR3 region has 14 residues. Trimming removed 6 bases at V and 2 bases at J, with 11 bases between. CDR3 protein: CASRSRAGNQPQHF. The CDR3, as DNA: TGTGCCAGCAGATCCCGGGCCGGCAATCAGCCCCAGCATTTT.

This clonotype has just one count. V is TRBV11-2 and J is TRBJ2-1; 11 bases map to TRBD2. Germline-derived CDR1 and CDR2 are SGHAT and FQNNGV. Unmatched junction bases numbered 5, after V lost 4 bases and J lost 6 bases. CDR3 length: 15 amino acids. Here the CDR3 DNA reads TGTGCCAGCAGCTCCCTAGCGGGGGGCCCCAATGAGCAGTTCTTC. Its protein product is CASSSLAGGPNEQFF.

This clonotype was counted at least ten times. V usage is TRBV9 and J usage is TRBJ2-3, with D possibly being TRBD1 (6 bases). Germline loops: CDR1 SGDLS, CDR2 YYNGEE. The CDR3 spans 15 residues. The germline V and J ends were trimmed by 0 bases and 0 bases, with 8 bases remaining between them. The CDR3, as DNA: TGTGCCAGCAGCGTAGGGGGACACAGCACAGATACGCAGTATTTT. Residues: CASSVGGHSTDTQYF.

The genes are TRBV7-9 and TRBJ1-5; unclear D gene. Trimming left V 0 bases short and J 9 bases short, with 9 bases between. This CDR3 has 13 residues. Germline V lookup: CDR1 SEHNR, CDR2 FQNEAQ (reference sequence). CDR3 nucleotides: TGTGCCAGCAGCTTAGCGTCGACGGGGCCCCAGCATTTT. Translation: CASSLASTGPQHF. The variable domain in full, with the rest retrieved from reference TRBV7-9 and TRBJ1-5, is DTGVSQNPRHKITKRGQNVTFRCDPISEHNRLYWYRQTLGQGPEFLTYFQNEAQLEKSRLLSDRFSAERPKGSFSTLEIQRTEQGDSAMYLCASSLASTGPQHFGDGTRLSIL.

This clonotype was seen a few times. This rearrangement joins TRBV5-6 to TRBJ1-1; 7 positions match TRBD1. Germline V gives CDR1 SGHDT, CDR2 YYEEEE. The CDR3 has 13 residues. V trimming: 1 base; J trimming: 11 bases; junction bases outside the gene matches: 8. The CDR3, as DNA: TGTGCCAGCAGCTTGACGGTTCAGGGGGACGCTTTCTTT. This encodes CASSLTVQGDAFF.

This clonotype was seen a handful of times. The chain links TRBV20-1 to TRBJ2-7; D is undetermined. V lost 3 bases and J 3 bases, leaving 15 bases between the germline ends. Germline CDR1 DFQATT, CDR2 SNEGSKA (reference sequence). The CDR3 is made up of 14 amino acids. This CDR3 is CSASPPHRSYEQYF. CDR3 nucleotides: TGCAGTGCTAGCCCCCCCCACAGAAGCTACGAGCAGTACTTC.

The table lists this clonotype with a few counts. The chain has TRBV24-1 and TRBJ1-1; 8 bases are shared with TRBD1. Germline values: CDR1 KGHDR, CDR2 SFDVKD. Trimming at V came to 4 bases and at J to 4 bases, leaving 10 bases not matched to a gene. CDR3 length: 16 amino acids. CDR3 protein: CATSEGVNRGTTEAFF. CDR3 sequence (DNA): TGTGCCACCAGTGAGGGGGTAAACAGGGGGACCACTGAAGCTTTCTTT.

This clonotype was counted ten times or more. V is TRBV29-1 and J is TRBJ2-7; D unresolved. From germline, CDR1 is SQVTM and CDR2 ANQGSEA. V lost 5 bases and J 5 bases, leaving 16 bases between the germline ends. The CDR3 has 13 amino acids. This CDR3 reads CSVKVPNLNEQYF. Written as DNA, the CDR3 is TGCAGCGTTAAAGTACCGAACCTAAACGAGCAGTACTTC.

This clonotype was detected a few times. This sequence joins TRBV4-3 and TRBJ1-4; D is unclear. Trimming cost V 0 bases and J 0 bases, with 11 bases left between them. CDR1 is LGHNA, CDR2 YSLEER, per germline. CDR3 length: 17 amino acids. CDR3 sequence (DNA): TGCGCCAGCAGCCAAGATGTAATCGGGTCAACTAATGAAAAACTGTTTTTT. Amino acids: CASSQDVIGSTNEKLFF.

There are a few counts of this clonotype. This chain joins TRBV5-4 and TRBJ2-5; 9 nucleotides agree with TRBD2. The CDR3 covers 14 residues. V lost 4 bases and J lost 3; bases outside the gene matches: 4. Germline V gene sequence: CDR1 SGHNT, CDR2 YYREEE (reference sequence). DNA for the CDR3: TGTGCCAGCAGCACCCGACTAGCGGAAGAGACCCAGTACTTC. Translated: CASSTRLAEETQYF.

Ten or more counts support this clonotype. The chain joins TRBV6-1 to TRBJ2-2; D might be TRBD1 or TRBD2, each matching 7 bases. The germline V gene has CDR1 MNHNS and CDR2 SASEGT. The V end lost 6 bases, the J end lost 3 bases, and 14 bases lay between the germline ends. This CDR3 contains 15 residues. The CDR3 region is CASRNRGGDTGELFF. In DNA, the CDR3 is TGTGCCAGCAGAAACAGGGGAGGGGACACCGGGGAGCTGTTTTTT.

This clonotype has just a few counts. The rearrangement uses TRBV6-6 and TRBJ1-1; possibly TRBD1 for D (6 bases). Trimming removed 6 bases at V and 1 base at J, with 15 bases between. From germline, CDR1 is MNHNY and CDR2 SVGAGI (reference sequence). The CDR3 extends over 15 amino acids. The CDR3 DNA is TGTGCCAGCAGGCGAGGGGGAACAAGGAACACTGAAGCTTTCTTT. Residues: CASRRGGTRNTEAFF.

This clonotype was counted only a few times. The genes are TRBV7-2 and TRBJ1-1, with D possibly being TRBD1 (6 bases). The V and J ends lost 6 bases and 1 base respectively, with 15 bases between them. The CDR3 spans 15 residues. Germline loops: CDR1 SGHTA, CDR2 FQGNSA. CDR3 loop: CASRPPGGGNTEAFF. The CDR3 nucleotides read TGTGCCAGCAGGCCCCCCGGGGGCGGGAACACTGAAGCTTTCTTT.

The chain is built from TRBV12-3 or TRBV12-4 and TRBJ2-1, with D unclear. The CDR3 contains 11 residues. The V and J ends lost 0 bases and 8 bases respectively, with 2 bases between them. The CDR3 region is CASSLAHEQFF. CDR3 sequence (DNA): TGTGCCAGCAGTTTAGCGCATGAGCAGTTCTTC.

This clonotype was seen a handful of times. The chain uses TRBV6-1 and TRBJ2-3; D is unresolved. This CDR3 has 13 amino acids. Germline V gene lookup returns CDR1 MNHNS and CDR2 SASEGT. The V end was cut by 6 bases, the J end by 3 bases, with 10 bases between. CDR3 DNA: TGTGCCAGCAGGGGTTATGGGACAGATACGCAGTATTTT. Protein product: CASRGYGTDTQYF.

The chain joins TRBV18 to TRBJ2-4, with D perhaps matching TRBD1 (6 bases). The CDR3 has 15 amino acids. Per germline, CDR1 KGHSH and CDR2 LQKENI. V dropped 3 bases and J dropped 5 bases, with 14 bases sitting between them. CDR3 sequence (DNA): TGTGCCAGCTCACCCGGGGCACAGGGCGAAAACATTCAGTACTTC. Translated, it gives CASSPGAQGENIQYF.

This clonotype has a count of ten or more. The rearrangement links TRBV29-1 to TRBJ2-1; 14 bases are a match to TRBD2. The germline V gene has CDR1 SQVTM and CDR2 ANQGSEA. The CDR3 loop spans 16 amino acids. V lost 0 bases to trimming and J lost 9 bases; unmatched junction nucleotides: 7. DNA of the CDR3: TGCAGCGTTGAAGAGGGGGGACTAGCGGGAGAGCTTGAGCAGTTCTTC. The encoded protein is CSVEEGGLAGELEQFF.

The gene calls are TRBV5-1 and TRBJ2-7; D call uncertain. The germline CDR1 and CDR2 sequences are SGHRS and YFSETQ. The CDR3 contains 15 residues. The V and J ends lost 1 base and 0 bases respectively, with 11 bases between them. CDR3 DNA sequence: TGCGCCAGCAGCTTGCATCCCGAGAGCTCCTACGAGCAGTACTTC. Translated: CASSLHPESSYEQYF.

In its sample, this clonotype was seen a few times. The chain has TRBV5-1 and TRBJ1-2; D unresolved. Per the germline V gene, CDR1 is SGHRS and CDR2 is YFSETQ. The CDR3 runs to 14 residues. V was trimmed by 1 base and J by 0 bases, leaving 7 bases between them. The CDR3 here is CASSLPNTNYGYTF. The CDR3 DNA reads TGCGCCAGCAGCTTGCCGAATACTAACTATGGCTACACCTTC.